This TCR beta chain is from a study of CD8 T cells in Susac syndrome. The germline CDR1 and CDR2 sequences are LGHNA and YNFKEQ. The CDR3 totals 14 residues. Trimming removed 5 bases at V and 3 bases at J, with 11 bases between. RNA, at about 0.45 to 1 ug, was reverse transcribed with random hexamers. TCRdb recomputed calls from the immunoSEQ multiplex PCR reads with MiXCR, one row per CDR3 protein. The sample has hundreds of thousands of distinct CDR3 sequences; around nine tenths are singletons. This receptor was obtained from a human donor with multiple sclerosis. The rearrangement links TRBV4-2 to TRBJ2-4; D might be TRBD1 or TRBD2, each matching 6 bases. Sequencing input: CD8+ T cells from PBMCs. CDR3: CASSAQGGKNIQYF. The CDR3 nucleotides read TGTGCCAGCAGCGCACAGGGAGGCAAAAACATTCAGTACTTC.